Shown below are 6 T cell receptor beta chains from a single sample sequenced in a study of CD8 T cells in Susac syndrome. The authors reverse transcribed roughly 0.5 to 1 ug RNA with random hexamers. TCRdb processed the immunoSEQ multiplex PCR reads anew with MiXCR; each CDR3 protein has one entry. Among 51,000 or so distinct CDR3 sequences listed, roughly 93% were seen once. What was sequenced was CD8+ T cells from PBMCs. The receptors come from a human donor in good health.

V usage is TRBV5-1 and J usage is TRBJ2-7; D unclear. The V gene's germline CDR1 is SGHRS and CDR2 YFSETQ. This CDR3 comprises 15 residues. V lost 1 base, J lost 1 base, and 12 bases lay in between. The CDR3 DNA follows: TGCGCCAGCAGCTTGTTGTCGGCGAGTTCCTACGAGCAGTACTTC. Translated, it gives CASSLLSASSYEQYF.

The J gene is TRBJ2-1, the V gene TRBV27, with 8 positions matching TRBD1. J gave up 1 base and V 2 bases, and 4 bases lay outside the gene matches. The CDR3 is made up of 16 amino acids. Germline lookup yields CDR1 MNHEY and CDR2 SMNVEV (reference sequence). The CDR3 bases are TGTGCCAGCAGTTTAGAGCAGGGGGCTTCCTACAATGAGCAGTTCTTC. Translating it yields CASSLEQGASYNEQFF.

V is TRBV5-6 and J is TRBJ2-3, with 8 bases identical to TRBD2. Germline values: CDR1 SGHDT, CDR2 YYEEEE. The CDR3 totals 13 residues. The V and J ends lost 2 bases and 4 bases, in that order; junction bases with no gene match: 0. The DNA of the CDR3 is TGTGCCAGCAGCTTACTAGCGGCAGATACGCAGTATTTT. Encoded protein: CASSLLAADTQYF. Filled out from reference TRBV5-6 and TRBJ2-3, the complete variable domain reads DAGVTQSPTHLIKTRGQQVTLRCSPKSGHDTVSWYQQALGQGPQFIFQYYEEEERQRGNFPDRFSGHQFPNYSSELNVNALLLGDSALYLCASSLLAADTQYFGPGTRLTVL.

Concerning this clonotype: The junction departs from germline at one end; a sequencing error may be responsible. The CDR3 DNA reads as TGTGCCAGCGAAGACTCCTACGAGCAATACTTC. This codes for CASEDSYEQYF. The chain combines TRBV7-8 with TRBJ2-7, with no clear D. The CDR3 consists of 11 residues. CDR1 and CDR2 (germline): SGHVS, FQNEAQ.

The J gene is TRBJ2-3, the V gene TRBV11-2; 7 bases agree with TRBD1. V lost 4 bases and J lost 0; bases outside the gene matches: 4. Germline CDR1 reads SGHAT; CDR2 reads FQNNGV. This CDR3 has 15 residues. The CDR3 protein is CASSSSRGSTDTQYF. Here the CDR3 DNA reads TGTGCCAGCAGCTCGAGCAGGGGGAGCACAGATACGCAGTATTTT. The entire variable domain, with the rest obtained from reference TRBV11-2 and TRBJ2-3, is as follows: EAGVAQSPRYKIIEKRQSVAFWCNPISGHATLYWYQQILGQGPKLLIQFQNNGVVDDSQLPKDRFSAERLKGVDSTLKIQPAKLEDSAVYLCASSSSRGSTDTQYFGPGTRLTVL.

The V and J genes are TRBV27 and TRBJ2-7, with 7 bases identical to TRBD1. CDR3 length: 15 residues. Trimming removed 5 bases from V and 2 bases from J; junction bases left unmatched: 9. The germline CDR1 and CDR2 sequences are MNHEY and SMNVEV (reference sequence). CDR3 sequence: CASSPGQISTYEQYF. The CDR3 bases are TGTGCCAGCAGTCCGGGACAGATATCAACCTACGAGCAGTACTTC.